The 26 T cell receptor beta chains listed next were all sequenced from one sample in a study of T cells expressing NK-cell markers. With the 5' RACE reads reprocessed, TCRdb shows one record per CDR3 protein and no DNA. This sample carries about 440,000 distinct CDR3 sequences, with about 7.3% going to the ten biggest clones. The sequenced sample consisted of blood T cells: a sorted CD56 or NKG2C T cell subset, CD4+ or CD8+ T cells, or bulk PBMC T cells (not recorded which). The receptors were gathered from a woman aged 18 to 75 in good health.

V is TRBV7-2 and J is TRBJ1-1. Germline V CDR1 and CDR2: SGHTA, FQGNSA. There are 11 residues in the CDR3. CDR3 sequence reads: CASSLVGGTFF. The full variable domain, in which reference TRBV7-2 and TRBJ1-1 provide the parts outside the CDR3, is GAGVSQSPSNKVTEKGKDVELRCDPISGHTALYWYRQSLGQGLEFLIYFQGNSAPDKSGLPSDRFSAERTGGSVSTLTIQRTQQEDSAVYLCASSLVGGTFFGQGTRLTVV.

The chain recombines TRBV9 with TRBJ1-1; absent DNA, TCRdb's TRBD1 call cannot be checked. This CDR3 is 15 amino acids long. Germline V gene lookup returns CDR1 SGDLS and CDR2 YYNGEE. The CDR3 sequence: CASSVGKGGNTEAFF.

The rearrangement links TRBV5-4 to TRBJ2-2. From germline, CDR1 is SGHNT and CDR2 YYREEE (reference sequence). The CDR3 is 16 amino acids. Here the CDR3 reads CASSWGVQLGTGELFF.

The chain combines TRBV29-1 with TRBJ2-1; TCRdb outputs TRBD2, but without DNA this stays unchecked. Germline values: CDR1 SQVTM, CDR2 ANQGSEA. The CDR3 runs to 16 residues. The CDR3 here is CSVQGTSGSSGNEQFF.

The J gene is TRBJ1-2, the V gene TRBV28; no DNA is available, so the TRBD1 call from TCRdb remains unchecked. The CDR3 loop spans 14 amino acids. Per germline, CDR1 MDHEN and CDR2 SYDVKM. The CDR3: CASTPSRNTYGYTF.

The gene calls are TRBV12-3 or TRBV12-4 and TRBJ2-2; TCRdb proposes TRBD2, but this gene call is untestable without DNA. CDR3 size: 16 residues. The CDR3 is CASSGPGTPNTGELFF.

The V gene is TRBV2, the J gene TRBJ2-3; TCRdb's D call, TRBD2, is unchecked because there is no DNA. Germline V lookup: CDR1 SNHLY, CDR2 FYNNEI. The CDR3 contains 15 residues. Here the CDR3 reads CASSGRAGLTDTQYF.

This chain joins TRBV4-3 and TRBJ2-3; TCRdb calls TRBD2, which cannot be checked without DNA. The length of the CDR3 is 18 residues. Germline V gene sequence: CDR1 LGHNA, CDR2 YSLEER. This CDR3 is CASSQDLLGGRGTDTQYF.

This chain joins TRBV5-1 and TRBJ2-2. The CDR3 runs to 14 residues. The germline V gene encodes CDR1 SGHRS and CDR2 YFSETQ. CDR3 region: CASNQVSNTGELFF.

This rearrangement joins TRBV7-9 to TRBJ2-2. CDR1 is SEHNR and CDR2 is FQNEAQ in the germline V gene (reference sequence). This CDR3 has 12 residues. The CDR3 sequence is CASSLEGGELFF.

This chain's CDR3 is CASSQDTRALFF. This rearrangement joins TRBV4-3 to TRBJ2-2. This CDR3 comprises 12 residues. The germline gives CDR1 LGHNA, CDR2 YSLEER.

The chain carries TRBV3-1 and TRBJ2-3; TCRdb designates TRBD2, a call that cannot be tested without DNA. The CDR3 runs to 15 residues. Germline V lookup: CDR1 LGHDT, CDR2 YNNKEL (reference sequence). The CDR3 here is CASSLIAGSTDTQYF.

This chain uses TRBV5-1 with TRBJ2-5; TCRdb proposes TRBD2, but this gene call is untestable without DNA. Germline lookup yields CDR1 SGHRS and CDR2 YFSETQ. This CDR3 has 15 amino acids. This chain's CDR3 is CASSFSGSSEETQYF.

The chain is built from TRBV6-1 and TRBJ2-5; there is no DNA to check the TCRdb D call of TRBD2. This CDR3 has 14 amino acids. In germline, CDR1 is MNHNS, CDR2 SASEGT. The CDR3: CASIPSGSWQTQYF.

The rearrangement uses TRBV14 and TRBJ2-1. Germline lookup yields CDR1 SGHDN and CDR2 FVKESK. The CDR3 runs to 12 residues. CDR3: CASSQTVNEQFF.

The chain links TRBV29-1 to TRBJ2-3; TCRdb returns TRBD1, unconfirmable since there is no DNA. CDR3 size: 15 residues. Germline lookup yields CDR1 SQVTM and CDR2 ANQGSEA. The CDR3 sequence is CSVELPPPGTDTQYF.

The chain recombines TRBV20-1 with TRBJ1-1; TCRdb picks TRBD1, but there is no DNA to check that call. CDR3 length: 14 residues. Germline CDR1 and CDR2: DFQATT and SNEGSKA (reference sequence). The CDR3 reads CSASMSGVGTEAFF.

CDR3 sequence: CSARDFRTGGTQYF. The gene calls are TRBV20-1 and TRBJ2-3; the D call from TCRdb, TRBD1, cannot be confirmed without DNA. The germline CDR1 and CDR2 sequences are DFQATT and SNEGSKA (reference sequence). This CDR3 has 14 amino acids.

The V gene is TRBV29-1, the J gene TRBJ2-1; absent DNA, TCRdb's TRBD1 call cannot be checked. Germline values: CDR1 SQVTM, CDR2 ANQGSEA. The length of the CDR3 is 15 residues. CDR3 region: CSVEDRAAGYNEQFF.

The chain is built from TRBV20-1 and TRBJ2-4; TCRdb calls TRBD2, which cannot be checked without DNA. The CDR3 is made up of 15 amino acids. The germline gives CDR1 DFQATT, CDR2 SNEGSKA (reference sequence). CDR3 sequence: CSAIGVAVAKNIQYF.

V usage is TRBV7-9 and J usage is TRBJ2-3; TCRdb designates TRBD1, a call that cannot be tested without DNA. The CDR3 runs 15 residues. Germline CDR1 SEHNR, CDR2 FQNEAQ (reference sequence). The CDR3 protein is CASSSRTGLTDTQYF.

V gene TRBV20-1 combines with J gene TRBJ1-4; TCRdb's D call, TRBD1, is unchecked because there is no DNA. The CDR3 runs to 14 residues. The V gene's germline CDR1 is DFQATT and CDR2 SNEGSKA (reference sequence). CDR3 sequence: CSAFNSGGREKLFF.

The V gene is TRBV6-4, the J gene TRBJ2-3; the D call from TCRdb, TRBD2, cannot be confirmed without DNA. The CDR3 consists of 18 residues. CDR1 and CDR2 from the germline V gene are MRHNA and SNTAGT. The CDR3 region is CASSDSLGLAGGRDTQYF.

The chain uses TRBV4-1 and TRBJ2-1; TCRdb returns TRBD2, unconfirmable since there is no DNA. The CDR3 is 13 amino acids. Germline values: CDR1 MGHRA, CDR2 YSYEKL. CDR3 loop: CASSQGRGDEQFF.

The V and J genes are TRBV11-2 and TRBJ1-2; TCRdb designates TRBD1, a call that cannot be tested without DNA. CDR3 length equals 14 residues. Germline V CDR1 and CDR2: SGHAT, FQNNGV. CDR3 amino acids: CASSSRTGNYGYTF.

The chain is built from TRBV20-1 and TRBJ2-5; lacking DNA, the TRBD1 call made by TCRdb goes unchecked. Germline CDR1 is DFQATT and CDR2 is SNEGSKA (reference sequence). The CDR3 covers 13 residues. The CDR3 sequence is CSASINGRETQYF.